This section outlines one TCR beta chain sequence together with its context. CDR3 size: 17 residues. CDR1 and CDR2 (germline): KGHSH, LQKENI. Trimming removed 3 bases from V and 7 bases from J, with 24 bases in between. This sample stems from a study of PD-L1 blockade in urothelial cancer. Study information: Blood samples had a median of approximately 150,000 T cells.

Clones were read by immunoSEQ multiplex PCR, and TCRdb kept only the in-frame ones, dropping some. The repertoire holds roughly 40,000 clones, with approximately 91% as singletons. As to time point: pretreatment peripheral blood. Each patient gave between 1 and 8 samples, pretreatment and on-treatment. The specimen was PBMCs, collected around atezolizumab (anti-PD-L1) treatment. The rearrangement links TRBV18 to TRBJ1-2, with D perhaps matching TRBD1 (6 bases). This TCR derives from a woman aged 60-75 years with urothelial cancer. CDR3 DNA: TGTGCCAGCTCACCCAAAACAGGGACGGCCGCTATAGGTGGCTACACCTTC. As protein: CASSPKTGTAAIGGYTF.